The 2 T cell receptor beta chains below come from one sample, sequenced in a study of cytomegalovirus exposure and HLA in healthy donors. PCR amplification relied on 60 Vbeta primers (plus 13 Jbeta primers). Clones were sequenced by immunoSEQ multiplex PCR, and TCRdb holds only the in-frame ones, with some missing. The data hold about 160,000 clones, with about three quarters observed a single time. Sequenced material: PBMCs. These receptors were taken from a woman aged 25-40 years in good health and CMV-seronegative.

The chain uses TRBV15 and TRBJ2-3; possible D gene TRBD2, 7 bases. From germline, CDR1 is LNHNV and CDR2 YYDKDF (reference sequence). V was trimmed by 6 bases and J by 1 base, leaving 20 bases between them. This CDR3 is 17 amino acids long. The chain's CDR3 is CATRGGRGLGGTDTQYF. In DNA form, the CDR3 reads TGTGCCACCAGAGGGGGGAGGGGGTTGGGGGGCACAGATACGCAGTATTTT.

The rearrangement joins TRBV7-9 to TRBJ2-7; 12 bases agree with TRBD2. Trimming removed 1 base from V and 2 bases from J; junction bases left unmatched: 3. The CDR3 totals 16 residues. Looked up from germline, CDR1 is SEHNR and CDR2 is FQNEAQ (reference sequence). The chain's CDR3 is CASSLGSSGGAYEQYF. As DNA, the CDR3 is TGTGCCAGCAGCTTAGGTTCTAGCGGGGGGGCCTACGAGCAGTACTTC.